This TCR beta chain appears in the sequencing data of a study of blood T cells in healthy people across ages (dated by TCRdb to the mid-2010s). In terms of the full investigation: In model experiments, template switching captured roughly one uniquely barcoded TCR beta cDNA molecule for every two T cells. The study measured age-related changes in TCR beta repertoire diversity using deep sequencing normalized with unique cDNA molecular identifiers. Two additional independent replicas of 1 million unique cDNA reads from the same blood draw were analyzed for two donors (one aged 18 to 30 and one aged 80 or older). To avoid experimental bias, donors of different ages were randomly spread across the sequencing lanes. The donors were split into four age groups: young (average around 15 years), middle-aged (39), aged (roughly 65) and long-lived (approximately 89).

The approximately 41 donors, aged about 6 to 90 years, were systemically healthy Caucasian individuals from Russia. Each donor gave 8 to 10 milliliters of peripheral blood, drawn into EDTA-treated Vacutainer tubes. Ficoll-Paque density-gradient centrifugation was used to isolate PBMCs, with at least 7 million per sample. Total RNA was extracted from PBMCs with Trizol reagent, with at least 5.5 micrograms obtained per sample. For every donor, an aliquot of PBMCs went through flow cytometry to measure the percentages of naive CD45RAhigh/CD27high T cells. The library was made by 5' RACE. The reads were generated on an Illumina HiSeq 2500. A second about 6 to 11 cycle PCR used a sample-barcoded 5' primer and a J-beta primer mix. A template-switch 5' adaptor carrying 12 random nucleotides introduced a unique molecular identifier onto each TCR beta cDNA molecule. Each sample yielded at least 3 million CDR3-containing paired-end reads. First-strand cDNA synthesis was performed from all RNA using the Mint cDNA synthesis kit, with priming by a TRBC-specific oligonucleotide. After uracil-DNA glycosylase treatment, a first 18-cycle PCR used universal primers M1SS and BC2_uni_R on all cDNA. Per the source publication's procedure: Normalization of each sample was performed by random selection of 1 million high-quality reads, each carrying a distinct molecular identifier. Instead of being binned into consensus sequences, reads with shared molecular identifiers were discarded. MiTCR, with a Q25 quality threshold and the strictest error-elimination algorithm, was used for CDR3 identification, clonotype clustering and error correction. Lower-bound total TCR beta diversity was estimated with a nonparametric unseen species model using Euler transformation. The raw public data were reprocessed by TCRdb itself: fastp quality trimming at Q25, MiXCR clonotype calling, in-frame beta chains only. Each entry is one CDR3 protein sequence, shown with its most common DNA and genes. The V and J calls were not made by the authors but by TCRdb's processing. The sample table holds some 880,000 distinct CDR3 sequences, of which approximately 35% were seen once. The ten largest clones take up approximately 13% of the sample.

Remarks on this clonotype: What antigen it recognizes has not been identified. It has no much larger one-base neighbor in the sample; base qualities were not kept.

From the cysteine up to the phenylalanine, the CDR3 has a length of 15 residues. Only the CDR3 DNA stays, 45 bases, in frame from base 1. For CDR1 and CDR2, the germline V gene lists SGHRS and YFSETQ. Broader findings and caveats from the paper: Because profiling used bulk unsorted PBMCs, naive and antigen-experienced compartments could not be compared conclusively. As age increased, observed TCR beta diversity per million T cells dropped in a roughly linear way, and a significant reduction was already evident by age about 40. There was a strong correlation between observed TCR beta diversity and the percentage of naive T cells measured by flow cytometry. Compared with the aged group, the long-lived group had more naive CD4+ T cells, fewer expanded clones and increased TCR diversity, suggesting age selection. Total diversity estimates from one million sequenced T cells were considered lower bounds and underestimates. Because donor CMV infection status was unknown, age-related changes in expanded clonotypes were potentially confounded.

Sequencing was performed on blood. The clonotype was recovered from a man between 18 and 29 years old in good health. Here the chain combines TRBV5-1 and TRBJ2-7, and 8 junction bases match TRBD2. The J call may be wrong; the DNA end is better matched by TRBJ2-5. The DNA sequence follows: TGCGCCAGCAGCCCAAGACGAGCGGGGGCGGAGACCCAGTACTTC. Its coded protein is CASSPRRAGAETQYF.